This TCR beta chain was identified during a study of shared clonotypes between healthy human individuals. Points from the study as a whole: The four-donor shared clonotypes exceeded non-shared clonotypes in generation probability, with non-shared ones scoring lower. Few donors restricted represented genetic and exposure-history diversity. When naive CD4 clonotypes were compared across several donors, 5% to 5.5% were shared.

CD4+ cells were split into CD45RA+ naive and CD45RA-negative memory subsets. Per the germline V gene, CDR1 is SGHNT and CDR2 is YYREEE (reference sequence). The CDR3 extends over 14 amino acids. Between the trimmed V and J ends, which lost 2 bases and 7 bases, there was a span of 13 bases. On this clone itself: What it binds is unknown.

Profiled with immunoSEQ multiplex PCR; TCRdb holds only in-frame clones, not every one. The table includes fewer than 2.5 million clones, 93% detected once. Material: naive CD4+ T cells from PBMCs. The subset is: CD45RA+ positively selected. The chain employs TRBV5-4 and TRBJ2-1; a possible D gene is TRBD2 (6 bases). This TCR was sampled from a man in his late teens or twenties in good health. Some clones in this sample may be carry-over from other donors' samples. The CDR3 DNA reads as TGTGCCAGCAGCTTTTTTTATCGGGGGAATGAGCAGTTCTTC. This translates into CASSFFYRGNEQFF.